This T cell receptor (beta chain) stems from a study of cytomegalovirus exposure and HLA in healthy donors. The CDR3 is 15 amino acids. From germline, CDR1 is MGHRA and CDR2 YSYEKL. V shed 3 bases and J 2 bases; nucleotides not matched to a gene: 5. Study conclusions and caveats: In an earlier analysis, productive rearrangement rates for most beta V segments clustered near 87% or 30%.

Vbeta (60) and Jbeta (13) primers were used in the PCR. Clones were read by immunoSEQ multiplex PCR, and TCRdb kept only the in-frame ones, dropping some. The data show around 140,000 clones, approximately 80% seen once. With regard to this clone: The antigen remains undetermined.

This receptor was taken from a female donor in good health and CMV-seronegative. The chain recombines TRBV4-1 with TRBJ1-1, with 8 nucleotides matching TRBD1. Sequencing input: PBMCs. The CDR3: CASSQEGQVNTEAFF. The CDR3 DNA reads TGCGCCAGCAGCCAGGAGGGACAGGTAAACACTGAAGCTTTCTTT.